The T cell receptor (beta chain) under discussion was sequenced for a study of OX40 agonist ivuxolimab in advanced cancers. Study observations and caveats: The expanded peripheral T cells' antigen specificity was not determined. Both CD4+ and CD8+ T cell populations in blood had undergone clonal expansion by week 6 at 0.1 to 3.0 mg/kg.

Some clones are missing from TCRdb's copy, which holds only in-frame ones; the method was immunoSEQ multiplex PCR. The table has tens of thousands of clones, about four fifths seen once. With baseline, cycle 4 day 1, and cycle 7 day 1 as timepoints, blood was sampled. Germline CDR1 SGHTA, CDR2 FQGNSA. The CDR3 runs 16 residues. Trimming cost V 3 bases and J 5 bases, with 19 bases left between them. Points on this clone: Its antigen is unknown.

The sequencing used CD4+ or CD8+ T cells sorted from blood, collected in a trial of the OX40 agonist ivuxolimab. The chain uses TRBV7-2 and TRBJ2-5, with a weak D call TRBD2 (6 bases). The clonotype comes from an adult with an advanced solid tumor such as melanoma, head and neck, liver or kidney cancer. CDR3 residues: CASSFLGGRSVETQYF. DNA of the CDR3: TGTGCCAGCAGCTTCCTTGGAGGGAGGTCGGTGGAGACCCAGTACTTC. The entire variable domain, with the rest obtained from reference TRBV7-2 and TRBJ2-5, is as follows: GAGVSQSPSNKVTEKGKDVELRCDPISGHTALYWYRQSLGQGLEFLIYFQGNSAPDKSGLPSDRFSAERTGGSVSTLTIQRTQQEDSAVYLCASSFLGGRSVETQYFGPGTRLLVL.